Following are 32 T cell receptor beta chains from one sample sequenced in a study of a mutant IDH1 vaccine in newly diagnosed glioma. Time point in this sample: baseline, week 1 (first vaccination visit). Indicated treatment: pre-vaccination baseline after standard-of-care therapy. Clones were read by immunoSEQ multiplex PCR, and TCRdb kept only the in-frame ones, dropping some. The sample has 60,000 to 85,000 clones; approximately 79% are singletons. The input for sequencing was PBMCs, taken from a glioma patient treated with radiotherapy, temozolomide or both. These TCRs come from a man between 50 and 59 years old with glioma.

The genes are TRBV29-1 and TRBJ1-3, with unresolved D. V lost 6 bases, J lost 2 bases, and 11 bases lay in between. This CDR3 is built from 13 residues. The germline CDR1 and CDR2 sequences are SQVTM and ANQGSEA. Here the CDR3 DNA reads TGCAGCGTCGCCTGGGGAGCTGGAAACACCATATATTTT. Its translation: CSVAWGAGNTIYF.

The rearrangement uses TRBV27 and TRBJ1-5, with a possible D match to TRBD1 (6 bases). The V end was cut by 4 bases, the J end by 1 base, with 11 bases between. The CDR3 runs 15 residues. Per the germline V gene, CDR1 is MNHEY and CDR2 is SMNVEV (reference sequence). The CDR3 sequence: CASSSQGPSNQPQHF. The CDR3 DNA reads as TGTGCCAGCAGTTCACAGGGACCAAGCAATCAGCCCCAGCATTTT.

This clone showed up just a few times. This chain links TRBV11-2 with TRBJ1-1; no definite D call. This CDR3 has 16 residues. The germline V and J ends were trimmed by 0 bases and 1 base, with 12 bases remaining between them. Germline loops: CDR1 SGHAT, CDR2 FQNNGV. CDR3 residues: CASSLELRSWNTEAFF. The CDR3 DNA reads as TGTGCCAGCAGCTTAGAGCTCCGGAGCTGGAACACTGAAGCTTTCTTT.

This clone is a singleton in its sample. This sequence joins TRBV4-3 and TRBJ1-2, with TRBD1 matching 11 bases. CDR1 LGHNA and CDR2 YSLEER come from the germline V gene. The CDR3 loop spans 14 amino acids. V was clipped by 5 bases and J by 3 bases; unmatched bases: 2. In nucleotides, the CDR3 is TGCGCCAGCAGCTCGGGACAGGGGGACTATGGCTACACCTTC. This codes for CASSSGQGDYGYTF.

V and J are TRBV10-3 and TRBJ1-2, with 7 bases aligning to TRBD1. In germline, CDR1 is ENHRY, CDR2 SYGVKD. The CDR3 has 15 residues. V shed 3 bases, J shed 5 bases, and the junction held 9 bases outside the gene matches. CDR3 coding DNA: TGTGCCATCAGTGAAAAACAGGGGCCTGGTTATGGCTACACCTTC. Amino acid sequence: CAISEKQGPGYGYTF.

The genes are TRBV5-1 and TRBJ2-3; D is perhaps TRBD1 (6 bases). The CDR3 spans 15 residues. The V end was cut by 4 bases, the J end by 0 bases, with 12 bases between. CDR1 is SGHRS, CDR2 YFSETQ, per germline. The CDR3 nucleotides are TGCGCCAGCAGCACGGGACAAGTTAGCACAGATACGCAGTATTTT. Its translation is CASSTGQVSTDTQYF.

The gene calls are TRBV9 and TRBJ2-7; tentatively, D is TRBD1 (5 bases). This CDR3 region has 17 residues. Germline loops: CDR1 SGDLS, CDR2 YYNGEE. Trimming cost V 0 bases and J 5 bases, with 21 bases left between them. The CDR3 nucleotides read TGTGCCAGCAGCGTAGCCCCCCCAGAAAGGGGAAACCACGAGCAGTACTTC. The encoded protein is CASSVAPPERGNHEQYF.

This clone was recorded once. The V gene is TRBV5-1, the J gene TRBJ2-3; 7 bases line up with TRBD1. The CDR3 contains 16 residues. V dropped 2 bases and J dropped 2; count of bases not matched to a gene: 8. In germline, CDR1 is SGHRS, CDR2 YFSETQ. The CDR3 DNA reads TGCGCCAGCAGCTTATCCCAGACAGGGACCACAGATACGCAGTATTTT. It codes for CASSLSQTGTTDTQYF. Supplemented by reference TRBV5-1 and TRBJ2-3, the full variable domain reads KAGVTQTPRYLIKTRGQQVTLSCSPISGHRSVSWYQQTPGQGLQFLFEYFSETQRNKGNFPGRFSGRQFSNSRSEMNVSTLELGDSALYLCASSLSQTGTTDTQYFGPGTRLTVL.

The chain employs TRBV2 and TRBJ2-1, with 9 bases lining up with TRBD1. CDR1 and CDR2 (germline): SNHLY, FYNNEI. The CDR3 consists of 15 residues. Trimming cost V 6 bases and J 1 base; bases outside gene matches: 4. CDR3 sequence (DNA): TGTGCCAGCAGGGTTGACAGGGGGTCCTACAATGAGCAGTTCTTC. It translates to CASRVDRGSYNEQFF.

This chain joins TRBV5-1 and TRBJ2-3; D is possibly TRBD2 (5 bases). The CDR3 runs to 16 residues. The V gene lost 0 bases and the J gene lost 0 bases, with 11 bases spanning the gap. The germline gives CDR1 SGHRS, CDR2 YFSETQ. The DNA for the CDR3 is TGCGCCAGCAGCTTGGGGCTAGCTGTGAGCACAGATACGCAGTATTTT. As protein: CASSLGLAVSTDTQYF.

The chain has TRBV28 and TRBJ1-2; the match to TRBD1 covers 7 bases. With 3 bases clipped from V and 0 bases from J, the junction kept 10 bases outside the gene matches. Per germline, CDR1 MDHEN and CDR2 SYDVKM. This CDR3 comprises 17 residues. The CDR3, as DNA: TGTGCCAGCAGTTTCCCCGGACAGGCCACGGCTAACTATGGCTACACCTTC. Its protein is CASSFPGQATANYGYTF.

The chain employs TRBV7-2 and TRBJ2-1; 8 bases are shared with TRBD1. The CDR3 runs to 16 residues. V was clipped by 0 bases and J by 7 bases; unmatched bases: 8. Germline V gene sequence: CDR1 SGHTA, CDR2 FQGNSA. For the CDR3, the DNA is TGTGCCAGCAGCTTAGCCGGACAGGGAGTGATGAATGAGCAGTTCTTC. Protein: CASSLAGQGVMNEQFF.

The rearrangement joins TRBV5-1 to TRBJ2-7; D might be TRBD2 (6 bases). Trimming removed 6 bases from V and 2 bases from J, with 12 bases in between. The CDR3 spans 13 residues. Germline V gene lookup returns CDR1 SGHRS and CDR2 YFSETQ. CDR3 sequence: CASTPGGTYEQYF. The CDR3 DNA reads TGCGCCAGCACCCCTGGAGGGACCTACGAGCAGTACTTC.

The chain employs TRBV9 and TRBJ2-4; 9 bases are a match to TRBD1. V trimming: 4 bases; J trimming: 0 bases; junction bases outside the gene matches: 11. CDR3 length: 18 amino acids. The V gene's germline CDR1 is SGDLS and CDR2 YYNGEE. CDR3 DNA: TGTGCCAGCAGCCCGACAGGGGGTACGTCTCTAGCCAAAAACATTCAGTACTTC. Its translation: CASSPTGGTSLAKNIQYF.

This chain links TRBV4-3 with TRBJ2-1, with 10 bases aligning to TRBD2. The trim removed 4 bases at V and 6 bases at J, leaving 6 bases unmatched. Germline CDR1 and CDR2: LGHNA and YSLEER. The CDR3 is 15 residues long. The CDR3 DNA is TGCGCCAGCAGCCCCAGCGGGGGGGCCAGCAATGAGCAGTTCTTC. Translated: CASSPSGGASNEQFF.

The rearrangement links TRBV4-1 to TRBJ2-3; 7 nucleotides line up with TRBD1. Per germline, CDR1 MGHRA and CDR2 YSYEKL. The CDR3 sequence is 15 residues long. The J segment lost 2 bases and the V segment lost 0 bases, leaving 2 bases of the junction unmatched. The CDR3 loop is CASSQDGTATDTQYF. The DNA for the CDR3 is TGCGCCAGCAGCCAAGATGGGACAGCCACAGATACGCAGTATTTT.

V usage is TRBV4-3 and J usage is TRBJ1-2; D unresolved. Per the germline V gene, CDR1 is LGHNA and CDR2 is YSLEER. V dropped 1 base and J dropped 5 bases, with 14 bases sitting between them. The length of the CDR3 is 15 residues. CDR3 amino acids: CASSQGTAIRYGYTF. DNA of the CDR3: TGCGCCAGCAGCCAAGGGACGGCTATCCGGTATGGCTACACCTTC.

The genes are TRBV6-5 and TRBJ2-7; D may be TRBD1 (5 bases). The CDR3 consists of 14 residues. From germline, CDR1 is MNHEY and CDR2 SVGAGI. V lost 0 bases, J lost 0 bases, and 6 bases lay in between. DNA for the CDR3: TGTGCCAGCAGTTACTCGACAGACTCCTACGAGCAGTACTTC. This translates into CASSYSTDSYEQYF.

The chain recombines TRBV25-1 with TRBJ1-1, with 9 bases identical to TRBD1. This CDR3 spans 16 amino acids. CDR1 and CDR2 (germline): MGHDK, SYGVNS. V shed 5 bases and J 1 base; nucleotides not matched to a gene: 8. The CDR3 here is CASSLGTGRRNTEAFF. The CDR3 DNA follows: TGTGCCAGCAGTTTAGGGACAGGGAGGCGGAACACTGAAGCTTTCTTT.

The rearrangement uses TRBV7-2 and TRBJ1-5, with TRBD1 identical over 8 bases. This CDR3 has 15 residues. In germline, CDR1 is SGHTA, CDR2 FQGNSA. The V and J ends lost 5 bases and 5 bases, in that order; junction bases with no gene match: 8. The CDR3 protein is CASSPAGQGHQPQHF. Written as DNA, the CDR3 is TGTGCCAGCAGCCCGGCAGGACAGGGACATCAGCCCCAGCATTTT. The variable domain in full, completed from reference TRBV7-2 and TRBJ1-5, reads GAGVSQSPSNKVTEKGKDVELRCDPISGHTALYWYRQSLGQGLEFLIYFQGNSAPDKSGLPSDRFSAERTGGSVSTLTIQRTQQEDSAVYLCASSPAGQGHQPQHFGDGTRLSIL.

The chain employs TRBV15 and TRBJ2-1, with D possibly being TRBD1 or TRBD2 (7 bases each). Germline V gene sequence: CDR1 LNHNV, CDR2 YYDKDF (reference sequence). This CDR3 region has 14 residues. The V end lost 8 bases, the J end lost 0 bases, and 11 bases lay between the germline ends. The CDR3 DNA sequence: TGTGCCACCTCAGGGGGGGCCTCCTACAATGAGCAGTTCTTC. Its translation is CATSGGASYNEQFF. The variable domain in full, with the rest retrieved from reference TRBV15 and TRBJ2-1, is DAMVIQNPRYQVTQFGKPVTLSCSQTLNHNVMYWYQQKSSQAPKLLFHYYDKDFNNEADTPDNFQSRRPNTSFCFLDIRSPGLGDTAMYLCATSGGASYNEQFFGPGTRLTVL.

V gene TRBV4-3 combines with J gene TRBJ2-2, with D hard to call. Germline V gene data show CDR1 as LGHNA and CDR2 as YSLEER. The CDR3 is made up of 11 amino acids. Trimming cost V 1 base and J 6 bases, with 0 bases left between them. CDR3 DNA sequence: TGCGCCAGCAGCCAAGCCGGGGAGCTGTTTTTT. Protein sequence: CASSQAGELFF.

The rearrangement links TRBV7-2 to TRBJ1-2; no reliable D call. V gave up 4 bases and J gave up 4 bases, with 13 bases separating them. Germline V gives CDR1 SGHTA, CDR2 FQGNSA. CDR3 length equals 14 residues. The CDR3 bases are TGTGCCAGCAGCTACCCTAATCAGCCCTATGGCTACACCTTC. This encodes CASSYPNQPYGYTF.

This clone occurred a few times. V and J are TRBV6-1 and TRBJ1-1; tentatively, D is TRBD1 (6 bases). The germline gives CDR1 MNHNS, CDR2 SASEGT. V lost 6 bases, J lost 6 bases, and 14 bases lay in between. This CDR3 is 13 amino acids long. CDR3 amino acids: CASSSIRQAEAFF. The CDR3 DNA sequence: TGTGCCAGCAGCTCTATTAGACAGGCTGAAGCTTTCTTT.

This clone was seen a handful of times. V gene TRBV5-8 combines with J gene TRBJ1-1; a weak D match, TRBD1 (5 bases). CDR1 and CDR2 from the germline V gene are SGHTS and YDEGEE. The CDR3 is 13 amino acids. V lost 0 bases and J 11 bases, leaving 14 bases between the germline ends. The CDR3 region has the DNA TGTGCCAGCAGCTTGGCAGGACAACTGGGGGCTTTCTTT. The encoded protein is CASSLAGQLGAFF.

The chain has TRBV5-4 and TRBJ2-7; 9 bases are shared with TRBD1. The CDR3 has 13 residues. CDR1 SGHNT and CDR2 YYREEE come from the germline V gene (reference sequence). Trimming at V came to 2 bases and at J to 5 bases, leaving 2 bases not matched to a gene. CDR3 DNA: TGTGCCAGCAGCTTTGACAGGGGGAACGAGCAGTACTTC. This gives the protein CASSFDRGNEQYF.

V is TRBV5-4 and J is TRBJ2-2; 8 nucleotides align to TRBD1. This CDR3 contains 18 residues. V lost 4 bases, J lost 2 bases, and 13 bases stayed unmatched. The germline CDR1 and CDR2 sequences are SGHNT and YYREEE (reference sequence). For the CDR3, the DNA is TGTGCCAGCAGCCCAGGACAGGGCGCCCATATTAACACCGGGGAGCTGTTTTTT. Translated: CASSPGQGAHINTGELFF.

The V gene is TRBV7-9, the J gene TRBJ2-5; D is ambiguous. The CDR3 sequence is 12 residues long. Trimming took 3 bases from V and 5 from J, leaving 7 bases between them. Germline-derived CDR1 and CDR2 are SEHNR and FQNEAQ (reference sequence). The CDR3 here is CASSFLKETQYF. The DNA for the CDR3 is TGTGCCAGCAGCTTCCTAAAGGAGACCCAGTACTTC. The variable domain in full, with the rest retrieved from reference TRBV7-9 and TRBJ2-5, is DTGVSQNPRHKITKRGQNVTFRCDPISEHNRLYWYRQTLGQGPEFLTYFQNEAQLEKSRLLSDRFSAERPKGSFSTLEIQRTEQGDSAMYLCASSFLKETQYFGPGTRLLVL.

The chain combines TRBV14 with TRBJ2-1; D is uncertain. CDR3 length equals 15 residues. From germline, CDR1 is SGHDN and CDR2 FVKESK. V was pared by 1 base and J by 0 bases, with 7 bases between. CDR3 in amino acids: CASSQVLSSYNEQFF. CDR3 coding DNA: TGTGCCAGCAGCCAAGTACTAAGCTCCTACAATGAGCAGTTCTTC.

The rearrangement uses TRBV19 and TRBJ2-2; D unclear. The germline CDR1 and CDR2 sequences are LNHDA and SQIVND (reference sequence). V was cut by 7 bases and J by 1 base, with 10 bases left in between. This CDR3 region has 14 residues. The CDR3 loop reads CASIGDGNTGELFF. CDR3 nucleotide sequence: TGTGCCAGTATTGGTGATGGGAACACCGGGGAGCTGTTTTTT.

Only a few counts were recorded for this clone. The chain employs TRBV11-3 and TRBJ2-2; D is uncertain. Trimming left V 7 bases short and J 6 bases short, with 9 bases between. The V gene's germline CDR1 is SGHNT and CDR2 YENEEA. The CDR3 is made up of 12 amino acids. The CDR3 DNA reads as TGTGCCAGCAAGGGAAGAGCCGGGGAGCTGTTTTTT. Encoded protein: CASKGRAGELFF.

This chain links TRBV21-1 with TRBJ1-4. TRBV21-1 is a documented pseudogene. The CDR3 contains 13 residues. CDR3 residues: CALGGATNEKLFF. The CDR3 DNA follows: TGTGCCCTCGGGGGTGCAACTAATGAAAAACTGTTTTTT.